The sequence of this TCR beta chain was determined in a study of blood T cells in healthy people across ages (dated by TCRdb to 2015 to 2017). Looking at the study overall: In model experiments, template switching captured about one uniquely barcoded TCR beta cDNA molecule for every two T cells. For two donors (one aged 18 to 30 and one aged 80 or older), the study analyzed two additional independent replicas of 1 million unique cDNA reads from the same blood draw. The study measured age-related changes in TCR beta repertoire diversity using deep sequencing normalized with unique cDNA molecular identifiers. To avoid experimental bias, donors of different ages were distributed randomly across sequencing lanes. The donors were divided into four age groups: young (average roughly 17 years), middle-aged (about 39), aged (roughly 60) and long-lived (about 90).

Libraries were made using 5' RACE. The instrument was an Illumina HiSeq 2500. A second PCR of about 7 to 12 cycles was run with a J-beta primer mix and a sample-barcoded 5' primer. Each TCR beta cDNA molecule received a unique molecular identifier from a template-switch 5' adaptor carrying 12 random nucleotides. At least 2.5 million CDR3-containing paired-end reads were obtained from each sample. First-strand cDNA was synthesized from all RNA with the Mint cDNA synthesis kit, primed by a TRBC-specific oligonucleotide. After uracil-DNA glycosylase treatment, a first 18-cycle PCR used universal primers M1SS and BC2_uni_R on all cDNA. On the study's bioinformatics: Normalization of each sample was performed by random selection of 1 million high-quality reads, each carrying a distinct molecular identifier. Reads sharing molecular identifiers were discarded rather than binned into consensus sequences. CDR3 identification, clonotype clustering and error correction used MiTCR with a Q25 quality threshold and the strictest error-elimination algorithm. A nonparametric unseen species model with Euler transformation was used to estimate lower-bound total TCR beta diversity. The raw public data were reprocessed by TCRdb itself: fastp quality trimming at Q25, MiXCR clonotype calling, in-frame beta chains only. All rows with the same CDR3 protein become a single entry with the most common DNA and genes. These V and J calls derive from TCRdb rather than the authors' analysis. The table for this sample lists about 1.8 million distinct CDR3 sequences; around 50% of them were counted only once. In total, the top ten clones hold around 2.1% of the sample.

Donors were under 40 systemically healthy Caucasian individuals from Russia aged roughly 6 to 90 years. Around 9.8 milliliters of peripheral blood were collected from each donor into EDTA-treated Vacutainer tubes. Ficoll-Paque density-gradient centrifugation was used to isolate PBMCs, with at least 6 million per sample. Trizol reagent was used to extract total RNA from the PBMCs, yielding at least 6 micrograms per sample. For every donor, flow cytometry on a PBMC aliquot measured the percentage of naive CD45RAhigh/CD27high T cells. Turning to this clonotype: Its antigen has not been determined. Base qualities are not at hand, and no much larger clone is one base apart.

V and J lose 0 bases and 2 bases, and a span of 13 bases separates them. The CDR3 contains 16 residues, cysteine and phenylalanine counted. Here the CDR3 DNA is all that survives: 48 bases in frame from base 1. CDR1 is given as SGDLS and CDR2 as YYNGEE, both from the germline V gene. Results the study describes overall, beyond this receptor: Because donor CMV infection status was unknown, age-related changes in expanded clonotypes were potentially confounded. As age increased, observed TCR beta diversity per million T cells dropped in a roughly linear way, and a significant reduction was already evident by age 40. Bulk unsorted PBMC profiling prevented conclusive comparison of naive and antigen-experienced compartments. The percentage of naive T cells measured by flow cytometry correlated strongly with observed TCR beta diversity. The long-lived group showed more naive CD4+ T cells, fewer expanded clones and increased TCR diversity than the aged group, suggesting age selection. Estimates of total diversity based on one million sequenced T cells were regarded as lower bounds and as underestimates.

The origin of this receptor is a woman between 40 and 50 years old in good health. The chain is assembled from TRBV9 and TRBJ2-3; no D segment can be confidently identified. The sample taken for sequencing was blood. CDR3 sequence: CASSVVLKSPTDTQYF. The bases read TGTGCCAGCAGCGTAGTTCTGAAGAGTCCCACAGATACGCAGTATTTT.